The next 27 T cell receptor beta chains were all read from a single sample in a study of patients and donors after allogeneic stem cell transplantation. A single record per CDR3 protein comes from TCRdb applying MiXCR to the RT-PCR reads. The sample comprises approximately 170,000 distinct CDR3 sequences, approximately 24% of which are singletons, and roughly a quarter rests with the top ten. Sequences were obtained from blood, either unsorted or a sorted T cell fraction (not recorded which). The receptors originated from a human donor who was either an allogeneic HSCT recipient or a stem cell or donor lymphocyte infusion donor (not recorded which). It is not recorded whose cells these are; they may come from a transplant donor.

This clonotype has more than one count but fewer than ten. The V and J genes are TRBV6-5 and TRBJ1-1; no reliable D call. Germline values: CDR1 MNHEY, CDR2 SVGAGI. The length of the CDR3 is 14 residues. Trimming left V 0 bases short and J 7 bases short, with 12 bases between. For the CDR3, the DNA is TGTGCCAGCAGTTACTCGAGAGGTGGGATTGAAGCTTTCTTT. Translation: CASSYSRGGIEAFF.

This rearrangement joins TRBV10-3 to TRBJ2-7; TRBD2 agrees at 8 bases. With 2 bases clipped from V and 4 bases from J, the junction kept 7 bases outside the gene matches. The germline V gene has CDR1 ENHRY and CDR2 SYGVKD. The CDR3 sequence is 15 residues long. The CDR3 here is CAISETSGSIYEQYF. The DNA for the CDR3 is TGTGCCATCAGTGAGACCAGCGGGAGTATATACGAGCAGTACTTC.

The CDR3 DNA reads TGCAGTGCTAGCCGGGGGAACTATGGCTACACCTTC. This encodes CSASRGNYGYTF. This chain connects TRBV20-1 to TRBJ1-2; maybe TRBD1 (5 bases). Trimming stripped 3 bases from V and 2 bases from J, with 7 bases between. CDR3 length: 12 amino acids. From germline, CDR1 is DFQATT and CDR2 SNEGSKA (reference sequence).

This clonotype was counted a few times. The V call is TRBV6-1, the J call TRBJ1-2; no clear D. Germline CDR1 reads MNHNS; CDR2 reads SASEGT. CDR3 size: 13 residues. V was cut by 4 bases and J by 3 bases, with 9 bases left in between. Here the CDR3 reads CASSVTEDYGYTF. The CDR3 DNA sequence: TGTGCCAGCAGTGTCACAGAAGACTATGGCTACACCTTC.

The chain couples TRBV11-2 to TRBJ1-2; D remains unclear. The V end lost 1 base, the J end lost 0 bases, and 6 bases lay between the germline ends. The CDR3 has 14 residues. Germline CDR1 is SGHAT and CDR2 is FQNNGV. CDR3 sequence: CASSLGGSNYGYTF. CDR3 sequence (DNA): TGTGCCAGCAGCTTAGGAGGGTCTAACTATGGCTACACCTTC.

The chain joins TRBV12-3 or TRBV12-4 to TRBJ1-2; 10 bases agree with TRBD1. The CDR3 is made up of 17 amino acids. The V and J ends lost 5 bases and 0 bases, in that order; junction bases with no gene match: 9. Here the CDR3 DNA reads TGTGCCAGCAGTCCCGGGACAGGGGCACCCGCTAACTATGGCTACACCTTC. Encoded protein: CASSPGTGAPANYGYTF.

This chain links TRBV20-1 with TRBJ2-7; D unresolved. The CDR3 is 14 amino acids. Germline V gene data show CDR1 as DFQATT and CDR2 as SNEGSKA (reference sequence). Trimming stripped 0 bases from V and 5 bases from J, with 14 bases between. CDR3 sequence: CSARELGFGHEQYF. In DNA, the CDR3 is TGCAGTGCTAGAGAGCTCGGGTTCGGCCACGAGCAGTACTTC.

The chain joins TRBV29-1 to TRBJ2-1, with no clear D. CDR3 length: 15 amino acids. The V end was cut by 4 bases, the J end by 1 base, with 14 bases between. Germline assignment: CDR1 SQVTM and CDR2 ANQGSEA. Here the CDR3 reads CSVGSPRSSYNEQFF. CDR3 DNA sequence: TGCAGCGTTGGATCCCCCCGGTCATCCTACAATGAGCAGTTCTTC.

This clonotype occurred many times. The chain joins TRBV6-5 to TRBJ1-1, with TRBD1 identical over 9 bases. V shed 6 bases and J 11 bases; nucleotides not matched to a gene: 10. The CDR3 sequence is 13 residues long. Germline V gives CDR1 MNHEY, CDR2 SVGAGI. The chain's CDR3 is CASSPMTGGIAFF. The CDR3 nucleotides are TGTGCCAGCAGCCCCATGACAGGGGGAATCGCTTTCTTT.

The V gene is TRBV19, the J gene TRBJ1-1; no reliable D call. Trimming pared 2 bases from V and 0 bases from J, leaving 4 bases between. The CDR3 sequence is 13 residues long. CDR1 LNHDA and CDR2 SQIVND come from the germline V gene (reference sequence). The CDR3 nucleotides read TGTGCCAGTAGTATAACGATGAACACTGAAGCTTTCTTT. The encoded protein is CASSITMNTEAFF.

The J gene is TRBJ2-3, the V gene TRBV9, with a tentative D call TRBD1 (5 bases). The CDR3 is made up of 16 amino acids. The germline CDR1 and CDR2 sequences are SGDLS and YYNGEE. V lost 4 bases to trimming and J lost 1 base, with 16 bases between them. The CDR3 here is CASSPGKGMGTDTQYF. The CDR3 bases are TGTGCCAGCAGCCCCGGAAAGGGGATGGGCACAGATACGCAGTATTTT.

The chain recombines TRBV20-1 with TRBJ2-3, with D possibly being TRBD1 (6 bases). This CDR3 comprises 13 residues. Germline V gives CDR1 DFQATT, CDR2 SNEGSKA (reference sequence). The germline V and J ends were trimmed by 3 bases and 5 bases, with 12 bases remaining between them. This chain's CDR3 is CSARDSRGDTQYF. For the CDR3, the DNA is TGCAGTGCTAGGGACAGCCGAGGAGATACGCAGTATTTT.

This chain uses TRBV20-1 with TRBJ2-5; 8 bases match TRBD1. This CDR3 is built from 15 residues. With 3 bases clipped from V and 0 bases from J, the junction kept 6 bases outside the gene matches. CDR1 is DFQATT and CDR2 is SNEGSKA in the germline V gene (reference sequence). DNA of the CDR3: TGCAGTGCTAGTGCCCCAGGGGGCGACCAAGAGACCCAGTACTTC. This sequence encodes CSASAPGGDQETQYF.

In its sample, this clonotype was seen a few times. DNA of the CDR3: TGCAGCGCAACCGACATGTTCTCCTACGAGCAGTACTTC. Protein: CSATDMFSYEQYF. The genes are TRBV29-1 and TRBJ2-7; D ambiguous. Trimming shortened V by 7 bases and J by 0 bases, and 13 bases separated the two germline ends. The CDR3 is made up of 13 amino acids. Germline lookup yields CDR1 SQVTM and CDR2 ANQGSEA.

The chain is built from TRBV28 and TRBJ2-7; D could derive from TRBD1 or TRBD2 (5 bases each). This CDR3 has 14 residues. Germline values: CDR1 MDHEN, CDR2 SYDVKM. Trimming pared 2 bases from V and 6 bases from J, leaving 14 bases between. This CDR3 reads CASSLRIEGFEQYF. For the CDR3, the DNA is TGTGCCAGCAGTTTAAGAATTGAGGGGTTCGAGCAGTACTTC.

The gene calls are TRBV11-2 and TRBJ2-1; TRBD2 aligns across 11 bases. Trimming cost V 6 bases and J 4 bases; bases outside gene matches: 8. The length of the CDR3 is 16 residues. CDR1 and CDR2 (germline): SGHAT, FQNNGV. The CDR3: CASRHSGRAIYNEQFF. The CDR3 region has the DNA TGTGCCAGCAGGCATAGCGGGAGGGCCATATACAATGAGCAGTTCTTC.

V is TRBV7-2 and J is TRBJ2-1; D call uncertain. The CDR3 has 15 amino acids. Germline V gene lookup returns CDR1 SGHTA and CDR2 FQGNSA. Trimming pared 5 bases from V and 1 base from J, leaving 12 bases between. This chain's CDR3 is CASSPAFGSYNEQFF. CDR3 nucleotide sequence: TGTGCCAGCAGCCCCGCATTCGGTTCCTACAATGAGCAGTTCTTC.

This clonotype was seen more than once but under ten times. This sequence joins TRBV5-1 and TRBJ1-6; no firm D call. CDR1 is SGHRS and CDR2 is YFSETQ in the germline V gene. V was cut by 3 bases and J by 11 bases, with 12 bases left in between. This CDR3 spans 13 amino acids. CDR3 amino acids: CASSSQSGTPLHF. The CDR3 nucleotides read TGCGCCAGCAGCTCCCAATCCGGGACACCCCTCCACTTT.

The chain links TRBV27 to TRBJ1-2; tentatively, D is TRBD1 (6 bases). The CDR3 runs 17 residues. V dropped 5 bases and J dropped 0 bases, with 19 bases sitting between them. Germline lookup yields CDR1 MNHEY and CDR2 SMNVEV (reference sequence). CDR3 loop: CASSLGLGGPANYGYTF. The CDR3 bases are TGTGCCAGCAGTCTGGGCCTTGGGGGGCCCGCTAACTATGGCTACACCTTC.

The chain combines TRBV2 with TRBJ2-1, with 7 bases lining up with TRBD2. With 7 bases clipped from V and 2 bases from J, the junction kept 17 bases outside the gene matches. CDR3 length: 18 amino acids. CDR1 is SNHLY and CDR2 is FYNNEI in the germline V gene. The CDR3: CASIHLPVGTTTYNEQFF. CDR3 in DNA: TGTGCCAGCATTCACCTTCCGGTCGGGACTACAACCTACAATGAGCAGTTCTTC.

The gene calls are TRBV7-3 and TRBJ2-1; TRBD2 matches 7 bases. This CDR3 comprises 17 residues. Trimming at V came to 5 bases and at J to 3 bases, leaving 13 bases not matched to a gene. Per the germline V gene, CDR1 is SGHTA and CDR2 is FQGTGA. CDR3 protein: CASSHGLREGFYNEQFF. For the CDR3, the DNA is TGTGCCAGCAGCCACGGGTTGAGGGAGGGCTTCTACAATGAGCAGTTCTTC.

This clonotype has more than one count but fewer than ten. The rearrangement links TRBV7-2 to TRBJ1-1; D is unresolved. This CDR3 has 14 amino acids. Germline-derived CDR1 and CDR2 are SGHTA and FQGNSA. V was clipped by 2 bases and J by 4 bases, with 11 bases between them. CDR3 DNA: TGTGCCAGCAGCTTATACCGACGGGGCACTGAAGCTTTCTTT. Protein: CASSLYRRGTEAFF.

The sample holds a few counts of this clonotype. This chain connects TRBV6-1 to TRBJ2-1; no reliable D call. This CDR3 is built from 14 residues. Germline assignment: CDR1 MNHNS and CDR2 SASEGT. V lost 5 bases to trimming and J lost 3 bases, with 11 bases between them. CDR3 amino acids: CASSTVFSYNEQFF. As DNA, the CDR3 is TGTGCCAGCAGTACAGTGTTTAGCTACAATGAGCAGTTCTTC.

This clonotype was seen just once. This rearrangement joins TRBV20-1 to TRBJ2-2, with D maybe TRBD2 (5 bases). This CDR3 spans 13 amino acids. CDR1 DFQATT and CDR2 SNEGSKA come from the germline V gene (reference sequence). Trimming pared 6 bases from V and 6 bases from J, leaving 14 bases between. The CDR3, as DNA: TGCAGTGCCCCATCTAGCTTCGCCGGGGAGCTGTTTTTT. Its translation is CSAPSSFAGELFF.

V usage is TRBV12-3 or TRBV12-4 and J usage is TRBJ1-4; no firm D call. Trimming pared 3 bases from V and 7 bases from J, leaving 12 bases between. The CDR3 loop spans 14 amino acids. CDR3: CASSFGFGLEKLFF. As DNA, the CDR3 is TGTGCCAGCAGTTTTGGCTTCGGTCTTGAAAAACTGTTTTTT.

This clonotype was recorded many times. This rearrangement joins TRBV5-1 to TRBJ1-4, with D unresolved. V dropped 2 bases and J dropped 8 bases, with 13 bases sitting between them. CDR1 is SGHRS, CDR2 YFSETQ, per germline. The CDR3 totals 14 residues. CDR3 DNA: TGCGCCAGCAGCTTAAGCAGGATGGAAGAAAAACTGTTTTTT. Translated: CASSLSRMEEKLFF.

CDR3 amino acids: CASSYPSGAITEAFF. Here the CDR3 DNA reads TGTGCCAGCAGCTACCCCAGTGGGGCTATCACTGAAGCTTTCTTT. J is TRBJ1-1 and V is TRBV6-5; D is possibly TRBD1 (5 bases). Germline V gene data show CDR1 as MNHEY and CDR2 as SVGAGI. V lost 6 bases and J lost 4, with 18 bases in between. The CDR3 is made up of 15 amino acids.